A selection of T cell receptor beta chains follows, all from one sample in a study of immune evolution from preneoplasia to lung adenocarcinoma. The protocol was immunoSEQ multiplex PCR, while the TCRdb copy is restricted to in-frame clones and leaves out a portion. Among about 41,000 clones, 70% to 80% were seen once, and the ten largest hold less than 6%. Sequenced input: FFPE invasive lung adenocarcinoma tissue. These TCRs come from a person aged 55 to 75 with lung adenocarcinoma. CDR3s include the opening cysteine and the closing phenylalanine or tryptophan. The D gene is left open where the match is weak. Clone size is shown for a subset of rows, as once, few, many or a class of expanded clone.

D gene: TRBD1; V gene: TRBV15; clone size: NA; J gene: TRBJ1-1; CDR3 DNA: TGTGCCACCAGCAGAGATAGAGGACAGGGGACTGAAGCTTTCTTT; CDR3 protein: CATSRDRGQGTEAFF
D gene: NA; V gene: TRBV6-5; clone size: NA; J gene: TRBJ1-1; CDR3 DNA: TGTGCCAGCAGGGGAGAGGGGGGCGCAAGGACTGAAGCTTTCTTT; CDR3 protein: CASRGEGGARTEAFF
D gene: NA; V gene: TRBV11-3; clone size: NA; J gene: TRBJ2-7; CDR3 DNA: TGTGCCAGCAGCCCAACGAAGCAAGCCTCCTACGAGCAGTACTTC; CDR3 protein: CASSPTKQASYEQYF
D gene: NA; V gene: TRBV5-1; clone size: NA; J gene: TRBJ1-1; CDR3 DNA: TGCGCCAGCAGCACGGAACAGGTCAACACTGAAGCTTTCTTT; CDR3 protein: CASSTEQVNTEAFF
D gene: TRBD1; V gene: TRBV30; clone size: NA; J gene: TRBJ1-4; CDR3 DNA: TGTGCCTGGGGGTTGGGGACAGGGGAGGAAAAACTGTTTTTT; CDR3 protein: CAWGLGTGEEKLFF
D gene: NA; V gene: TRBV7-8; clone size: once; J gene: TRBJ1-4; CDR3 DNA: TGTGCCAGCAGCAGAGAGCGGTCTTTAAATGAAAAACTGTTTTTT; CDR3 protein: CASSRERSLNEKLFF
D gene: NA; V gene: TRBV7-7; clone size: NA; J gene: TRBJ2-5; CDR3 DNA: TGTGCCAGTGGACAGATCCAAGAGACCCAGTACTTC; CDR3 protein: CASGQIQETQYF
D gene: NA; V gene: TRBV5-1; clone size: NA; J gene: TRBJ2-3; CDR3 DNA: TGCGCCAGCAGCTTGGCCAGCACTAGGGGCACAGATACGCAGTATTTT; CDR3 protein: CASSLASTRGTDTQYF
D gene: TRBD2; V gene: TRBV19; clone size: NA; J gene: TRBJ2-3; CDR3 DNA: TGTGCCAGTACCATAGGTGGTAGCGGGGGGCAGGATACGCAGTATTTT; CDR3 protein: CASTIGGSGGQDTQYF
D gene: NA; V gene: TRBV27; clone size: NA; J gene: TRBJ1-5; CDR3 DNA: TGTGCCAGCAGTTTATCGATGGTGGGGTCTCAGCCCCAGCATTTT; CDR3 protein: CASSLSMVGSQPQHF
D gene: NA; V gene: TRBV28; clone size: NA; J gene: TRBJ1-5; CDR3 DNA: TGTGCCAGCAGTTTTACCAAGACGAGGCCCCAGCATTTT; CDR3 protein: CASSFTKTRPQHF
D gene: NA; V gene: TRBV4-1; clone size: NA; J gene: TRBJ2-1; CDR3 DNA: TGCGCCAGCAGCCTCGACTTCCACAATGAGCAGTTCTTC; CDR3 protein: CASSLDFHNEQFF
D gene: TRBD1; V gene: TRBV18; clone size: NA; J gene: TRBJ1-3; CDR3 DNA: TGTGCCAGCTCACCAAGGGGACAGCCGATAAACACCATATATTTT; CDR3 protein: CASSPRGQPINTIYF
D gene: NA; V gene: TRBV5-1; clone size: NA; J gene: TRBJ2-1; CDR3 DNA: TGCGCCAGCAGCTCTCAGATATCGGATGAGCAGTTCTTC; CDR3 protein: CASSSQISDEQFF